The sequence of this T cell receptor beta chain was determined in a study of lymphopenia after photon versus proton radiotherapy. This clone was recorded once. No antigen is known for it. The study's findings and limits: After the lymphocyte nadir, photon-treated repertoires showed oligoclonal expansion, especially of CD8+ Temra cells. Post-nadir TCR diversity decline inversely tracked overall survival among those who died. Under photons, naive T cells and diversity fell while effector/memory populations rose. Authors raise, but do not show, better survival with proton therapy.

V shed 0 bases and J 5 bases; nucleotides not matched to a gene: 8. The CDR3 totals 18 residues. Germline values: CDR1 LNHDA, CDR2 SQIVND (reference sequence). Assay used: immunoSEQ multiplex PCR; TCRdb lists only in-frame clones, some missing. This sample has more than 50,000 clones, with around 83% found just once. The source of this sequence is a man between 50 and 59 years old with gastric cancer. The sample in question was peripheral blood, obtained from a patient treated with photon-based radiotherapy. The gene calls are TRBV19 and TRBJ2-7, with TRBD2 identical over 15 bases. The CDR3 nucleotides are TGTGCCAGTAGTATAGATTGGACTAGCGGGAGGGCCGCGAACGAGCAGTACTTC. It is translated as CASSIDWTSGRAANEQYF.